Listed below are T cell receptor beta chains from one sample, sequenced in a study of monozygotic twins with inflammatory bowel disease. TCRdb re-analyzed the 5' RACE reads; it lists each CDR3 protein once, without DNA. The sample has about 160,000 distinct CDR3 sequences. Source material: blood. Source of these receptors: a human donor with ulcerative colitis or Crohn's disease, or a healthy co-twin of an affected twin (not recorded which). Each CDR3 is given with its conserved first and last residue.

>TRBV2|15|TRBJ2-3
CASSEIRIRADTQYF
>TRBV10-3|15|TRBJ2-3
CAISESGDRADTQYF
>TRBV6-1|15|TRBJ2-1
CASSLPGTAYNEQFF
>TRBV27|13|TRBJ1-6
CASSFLLNSPLHF
>TRBV12-3/TRBV12-4|13|TRBJ1-5
CASGDRVDQPQHF
>TRBV24-1|15|TRBJ2-1
CATSDLTSGYNEQFF
>TRBV12-3/TRBV12-4|14|TRBJ1-6
CASSPRTVYSPLHF
>TRBV28|11|TRBJ1-2
CASSTTRRYTF
>TRBV12-3/TRBV12-4|13|TRBJ1-1
CASSPRQGRGAFF
>TRBV7-2|15|TRBJ2-7
CASSLEDRTGGEQYF
>TRBV12-3/TRBV12-4|15|TRBJ1-5
CASSLQGRSNQPQHF
>TRBV13|16|TRBJ2-2
CASSPRQGSDTGELFF
>TRBV18|16|TRBJ1-5
CASSPQTGSLRKPQHF
>TRBV29-1|12|TRBJ2-7
CSVEEFPYEQYF
>TRBV2|13|TRBJ1-4
CAGNRESNEKLFF
>TRBV7-9|15|TRBJ2-1
CASSPRTGPGNEQFF
>TRBV14|15|TRBJ2-2
CASSPWTENTGELFF
>TRBV6-1|15|TRBJ2-1
CASSSAPHTYNEQFF
>TRBV7-3|15|TRBJ2-2
CASSNKNANTGELFF
>TRBV19|14|TRBJ1-4
CASSINRGREKLFF
>TRBV4-1|15|TRBJ1-2
CASSQMGQGSYGYTF